The 29 T cell receptor beta chains presented below share a single source sample, sequenced in a study of beta chain features in type 1 diabetes. The whole isolated RNA underwent reverse transcription, so sequencing captured expressed TCRB transcripts. The method was immunoSEQ multiplex PCR; TCRdb's version includes in-frame clones alone and lacks a portion of them. The data show a few hundred thousand clones, around 15% seen once. The material sequenced was naive CD4+ T cells from blood. These receptors were taken from a woman aged 18-29 years in good health.

There are a few counts of this clone. The rearrangement joins TRBV30 to TRBJ2-1, with D possibly being TRBD1 (6 bases). CDR1 is GTSNPN, CDR2 SVGIG, per germline (reference sequence). This CDR3 is built from 13 residues. The V and J ends lost 3 bases and 6 bases respectively, with 12 bases between them. CDR3 loop: CAWSLQGSNEQFF. DNA of the CDR3: TGTGCCTGGAGCCTACAGGGCTCCAATGAGCAGTTCTTC.

This clone has just a few counts. The V call is TRBV5-1, the J call TRBJ2-1; 11 bases align to TRBD1. This CDR3 is 16 amino acids long. The V and J ends lost 0 bases and 4 bases, in that order; junction bases with no gene match: 3. Per germline, CDR1 SGHRS and CDR2 YFSETQ. The CDR3 spells CASSLEGTGGYNEQFF. The CDR3 coding sequence is TGCGCCAGCAGCTTGGAGGGGACAGGGGGTTACAATGAGCAGTTCTTC.

The genes are TRBV29-1 and TRBJ2-7; 10 bases map to TRBD2. The junction had 3 bases not matched to a gene; V was cut back by 6 bases and J by 4 bases. This CDR3 is 12 amino acids long. CDR1 is SQVTM, CDR2 ANQGSEA, per germline. CDR3 loop: CSVQTSGYEQYF. The CDR3 coding sequence is TGCAGCGTGCAGACTAGCGGGTACGAGCAGTACTTC.

The gene calls are TRBV30 and TRBJ1-5; D might be TRBD1 (6 bases). This CDR3 comprises 13 residues. V was shortened by 2 bases and J by 7 bases, with 12 bases between the two germline ends. Germline V lookup: CDR1 GTSNPN, CDR2 SVGIG (reference sequence). The CDR3 loop is CAWSTQGKQPQHF. Here the CDR3 DNA reads TGTGCCTGGAGTACACAGGGTAAGCAGCCCCAGCATTTT.

This clone was counted a few times. The rearrangement joins TRBV7-2 to TRBJ1-5; 8 bases fit TRBD1. There are 13 residues in the CDR3. Germline V CDR1 and CDR2: SGHTA, FQGNSA. Trimming at V came to 3 bases and at J to 7 bases, leaving 2 bases not matched to a gene. The CDR3 DNA follows: TGTGCCAGCAGCTTTAGGGACAGGCAGCCCCAGCATTTT. Amino acids: CASSFRDRQPQHF.

This clone was found a few times. The chain couples TRBV7-9 to TRBJ1-4; 7 nucleotides line up with TRBD1. V was clipped by 3 bases and J by 8 bases; unmatched bases: 9. The CDR3 is 15 amino acids. Germline CDR1 is SEHNR and CDR2 is FQNEAQ (reference sequence). CDR3 protein: CASSFGQAREEKLFF. CDR3 bases: TGTGCCAGCAGCTTCGGACAGGCAAGGGAGGAAAAACTGTTTTTT.

The chain uses TRBV11-2 and TRBJ2-3, with TRBD2 matching 9 bases. Looked up from germline, CDR1 is SGHAT and CDR2 is FQNNGV. Germline trimming cut 0 bases from V and 0 bases from J; bases unmatched to any gene: 1. The CDR3 has 16 amino acids. This CDR3 reads CASSLDLAGSTDTQYF. In DNA form, the CDR3 reads TGTGCCAGCAGCTTAGACCTAGCGGGGAGCACAGATACGCAGTATTTT.

This chain joins TRBV28 and TRBJ2-2; D remains ambiguous. Trimming removed 6 bases from V and 2 bases from J, with 7 bases in between. This CDR3 contains 13 residues. CDR1 and CDR2 from the germline V gene are MDHEN and SYDVKM. The CDR3 bases are TGTGCCAGCAGCAATAGAAACACCGGGGAGCTGTTTTTT. This codes for CASSNRNTGELFF.

In its sample, this clone was seen a few times. J is TRBJ2-1 and V is TRBV5-4; a weak D match, TRBD2 (6 bases). The CDR3 consists of 16 residues. The V and J ends lost 2 bases and 0 bases respectively, with 12 bases between them. Germline V gene data show CDR1 as SGHNT and CDR2 as YYREEE (reference sequence). In DNA, the CDR3 is TGTGCCAGCAGCTTACCTAGCGCGAGCTCCTACAATGAGCAGTTCTTC. This sequence encodes CASSLPSASSYNEQFF.

This rearrangement joins TRBV29-1 to TRBJ1-2; 10 positions match TRBD1. The V gene's germline CDR1 is SQVTM and CDR2 ANQGSEA. Trimming at V came to 8 bases and at J to 0 bases, leaving 9 bases not matched to a gene. The CDR3 totals 15 residues. The CDR3 sequence: CSLSETGGPNYGYTF. Written as DNA, the CDR3 is TGCAGCCTGAGCGAGACAGGGGGCCCTAACTATGGCTACACCTTC.

The chain uses TRBV29-1 and TRBJ1-1; perhaps TRBD1 as D (6 bases). Trimming took off 7 bases at V and 1 base at J, with 10 bases between the two ends. CDR1 and CDR2 (germline): SQVTM, ANQGSEA. The length of the CDR3 is 12 residues. CDR3 bases: TGCAGCGGTCTGACAGGGAACACTGAAGCTTTCTTT. This encodes CSGLTGNTEAFF.

This clone turned up a few times. This chain uses TRBV30 with TRBJ1-4; no reliable D call. The length of the CDR3 is 12 residues. V gave up 2 bases and J gave up 10 bases, with 11 bases separating them. Germline assignment: CDR1 GTSNPN and CDR2 SVGIG (reference sequence). Written as DNA, the CDR3 is TGTGCCTGGAGTACTTCCCCCGGAAAACTGTTTTTT. This codes for CAWSTSPGKLFF. Full variable domain (remainder filled in from reference TRBV30 and TRBJ1-4): SQTIHQWPATLVQPVGSPLSLECTVEGTSNPNLYWYRQAAGRGLQLLFYSVGIGQISSEVPQNLSASRPQDRQFILSSKKLLLSDSGFYLCAWSTSPGKLFFGSGTQLSVL.

This chain connects TRBV27 to TRBJ1-1; D might be TRBD1 (6 bases). Trimming took off 0 bases at V and 4 bases at J, with 18 bases between the two ends. This CDR3 region has 17 residues. Germline CDR1 and CDR2: MNHEY and SMNVEV (reference sequence). DNA of the CDR3: TGTGCCAGCAGTTTATCCGGTCCCCCCTGGACAGTCACTGAAGCTTTCTTT. This gives the protein CASSLSGPPWTVTEAFF.

The rearrangement joins TRBV4-2 to TRBJ1-2; 7 nucleotides align to TRBD1. Germline assignment: CDR1 LGHNA and CDR2 YNFKEQ. Germline trimming cut 4 bases from V and 1 base from J; bases unmatched to any gene: 6. The CDR3 spans 15 residues. The CDR3, as DNA: TGTGCCAGCAGCCGAGGACAGGAGAATAACTATGGCTACACCTTC. Protein product: CASSRGQENNYGYTF.

CDR3 DNA sequence: TGTGCCAGTAGTAGGGAGGGAAACATTCAGTACTTC. It specifies CASSREGNIQYF. The rearrangement joins TRBV19 to TRBJ2-4; 7 bases fit TRBD2. The CDR3 has 12 amino acids. The V gene end was trimmed by 4 bases and the J gene end by 6 bases; junction bases not matched to a gene: 0. The germline V gene encodes CDR1 LNHDA and CDR2 SQIVND (reference sequence).

The gene calls are TRBV30 and TRBJ1-4; D unresolved. Germline CDR1 and CDR2: GTSNPN and SVGIG (reference sequence). Trimming pared 2 bases from V and 8 bases from J, leaving 15 bases between. The CDR3 spans 14 residues. CDR3 loop: CAWSRGKAGEKLFF. The CDR3 coding sequence is TGTGCCTGGAGTCGGGGAAAGGCTGGGGAAAAACTGTTTTTT.

The chain couples TRBV30 to TRBJ2-7; TRBD1 matches 12 bases. Trimming at V came to 5 bases and at J to 0 bases, leaving 2 bases not matched to a gene. The length of the CDR3 is 14 residues. CDR1 is GTSNPN, CDR2 SVGIG, per germline (reference sequence). CDR3 protein: CAWGGQGASYEQYF. In DNA, the CDR3 is TGTGCCTGGGGGGGACAGGGGGCCTCCTACGAGCAGTACTTC.

This clone was recorded a few times. This chain joins TRBV15 and TRBJ2-7; D may be TRBD1 (6 bases). Germline CDR1 LNHNV, CDR2 YYDKDF (reference sequence). Deletions cut 5 bases from V and 2 bases from J, with 19 bases between. The CDR3 covers 16 residues. CDR3 protein: CATSDDRRVNPYEQYF. The CDR3 DNA is TGTGCCACCAGCGATGACAGGCGAGTAAATCCCTACGAGCAGTACTTC.

The table lists this clone with a few counts. The chain is built from TRBV28 and TRBJ2-4; the match to TRBD2 covers 8 bases. V lost 4 bases, J lost 4 bases, and 9 bases stayed unmatched. CDR3 size: 16 residues. Germline-derived CDR1 and CDR2 are MDHEN and SYDVKM. CDR3 bases: TGTGCCAGCAGTTCCGGAGCGGGAGACGGTAAAAACATTCAGTACTTC. Its translation is CASSSGAGDGKNIQYF.

The V call is TRBV19, the J call TRBJ1-1, with D possibly being TRBD1 (6 bases). Germline V gene sequence: CDR1 LNHDA, CDR2 SQIVND (reference sequence). The length of the CDR3 is 15 residues. The V and J ends lost 6 bases and 0 bases respectively, with 14 bases between them. In nucleotides, the CDR3 is TGTGCCAGTAGGGGGGCGACGGGTATGAACACTGAAGCTTTCTTT. Translation gives CASRGATGMNTEAFF. Full variable domain (rest looked up from reference TRBV19 and TRBJ1-1): DGGITQSPKYLFRKEGQNVTLSCEQNLNHDAMYWYRQDPGQGLRLIYYSQIVNDFQKGDIAEGYSVSREKKESFPLTVTSAQKNPTAFYLCASRGATGMNTEAFFGQGTRLTVV.

The chain uses TRBV4-2 and TRBJ2-1; 11 bases align to TRBD2. The CDR3 runs to 15 residues. The V gene end was trimmed by 4 bases and the J gene end by 7 bases; junction bases not matched to a gene: 6. From germline, CDR1 is LGHNA and CDR2 YNFKEQ. CDR3 residues: CASSPGLAGNNEQFF. Written as DNA, the CDR3 is TGTGCCAGCAGCCCTGGACTAGCGGGTAATAATGAGCAGTTCTTC.

In this sample, this clone turned up a few times. The chain employs TRBV7-2 and TRBJ2-5, with TRBD2 matching 7 bases. The germline CDR1 and CDR2 sequences are SGHTA and FQGNSA. J gave up 5 bases and V 2 bases, and 8 bases lay outside the gene matches. This CDR3 has 15 amino acids. The CDR3 bases are TGTGCCAGCAGCTTAATGGGGGGGAGCATGGAGACCCAGTACTTC. Residues: CASSLMGGSMETQYF.

This chain uses TRBV21-1 with TRBJ2-5; TRBD2 is the table's D call and was not checked against the DNA. TRBV21-1 is labeled a pseudogene. The CDR3 is made up of 12 amino acids. The CDR3 protein is CASSKAGGTQYF. The CDR3 bases are TGTGCCAGCAGCAAAGCTGGAGGGACCCAGTACTTC.

This clone appeared a few times. The rearrangement uses TRBV30 and TRBJ2-6; D is uncertain. Looked up from germline, CDR1 is GTSNPN and CDR2 is SVGIG (reference sequence). The CDR3 covers 15 residues. V lost 0 bases and J 0 bases, leaving 6 bases between the germline ends. DNA for the CDR3: TGTGCCTGGAGTGTTCATTTCTCTGGGGCCAACGTCCTGACTTTC. It encodes CAWSVHFSGANVLTF.

This chain connects TRBV6-5 to TRBJ2-7; TRBD2 matches 7 bases. CDR3 length: 15 residues. CDR1 is MNHEY, CDR2 SVGAGI, per germline. The junction had 5 bases not matched to a gene; V was cut back by 0 bases and J by 3 bases. The CDR3 here is CASSYSGEGVYEQYF. In nucleotides, the CDR3 is TGTGCCAGCAGTTACTCGGGGGAGGGTGTCTACGAGCAGTACTTC.

The chain is built from TRBV5-4 and TRBJ1-3, with D unresolved. V lost 4 bases to trimming and J lost 0 bases, with 8 bases between them. Germline V gives CDR1 SGHNT, CDR2 YYREEE (reference sequence). This CDR3 region has 14 residues. CDR3 sequence reads: CASSPGLSGNTIYF. CDR3 DNA: TGTGCCAGCAGCCCGGGTCTCTCTGGAAACACCATATATTTT.

This clone was observed a handful of times. The chain uses TRBV30 and TRBJ2-7, with 10 bases lining up with TRBD1. The trim removed 4 bases at V and 1 base at J, leaving 7 bases unmatched. The CDR3 covers 15 residues. Germline V CDR1 and CDR2: GTSNPN, SVGIG (reference sequence). The CDR3, as DNA: TGTGCCTGGACCTCGACAGGGGGCCTTTCCTACGAGCAGTACTTC. It codes for CAWTSTGGLSYEQYF. The full variable domain, rest sourced from reference TRBV30 and TRBJ2-7, is SQTIHQWPATLVQPVGSPLSLECTVEGTSNPNLYWYRQAAGRGLQLLFYSVGIGQISSEVPQNLSASRPQDRQFILSSKKLLLSDSGFYLCAWTSTGGLSYEQYFGPGTRLTVT.

The rearrangement uses TRBV27 and TRBJ2-7; 7 nucleotides line up with TRBD1. V was pared by 3 bases and J by 6 bases, with 11 bases of the junction left unmatched. Germline V gene data show CDR1 as MNHEY and CDR2 as SMNVEV (reference sequence). The CDR3 has 15 amino acids. CDR3 protein: CASSFSEAGGAEQYF. CDR3 nucleotides: TGTGCCAGCAGTTTTTCGGAGGCAGGGGGTGCCGAGCAGTACTTC.

This clone was detected only a few times. This rearrangement joins TRBV2 to TRBJ1-4; D may be TRBD1 (5 bases). CDR1 is SNHLY and CDR2 is FYNNEI in the germline V gene. CDR3 length: 15 residues. V lost 5 bases, J lost 7 bases, and 17 bases lay in between. CDR3 nucleotides: TGTGCCAGCAGTTCGGAGTCTGGGGCCGGTGAAAAACTGTTTTTT. It is translated as CASSSESGAGEKLFF.